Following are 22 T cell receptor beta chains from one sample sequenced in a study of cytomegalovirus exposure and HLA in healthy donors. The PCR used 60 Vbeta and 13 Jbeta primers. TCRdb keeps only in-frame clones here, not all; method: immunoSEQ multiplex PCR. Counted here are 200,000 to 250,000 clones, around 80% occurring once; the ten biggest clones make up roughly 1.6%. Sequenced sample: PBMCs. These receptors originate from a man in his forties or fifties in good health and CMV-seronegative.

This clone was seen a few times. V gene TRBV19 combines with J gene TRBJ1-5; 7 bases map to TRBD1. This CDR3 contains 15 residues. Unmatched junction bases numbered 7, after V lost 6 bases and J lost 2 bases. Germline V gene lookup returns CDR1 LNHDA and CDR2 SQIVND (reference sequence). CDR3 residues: CASRAGQLGNQPQHF. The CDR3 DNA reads TGTGCCAGTAGGGCGGGACAGCTAGGCAATCAGCCCCAGCATTTT.

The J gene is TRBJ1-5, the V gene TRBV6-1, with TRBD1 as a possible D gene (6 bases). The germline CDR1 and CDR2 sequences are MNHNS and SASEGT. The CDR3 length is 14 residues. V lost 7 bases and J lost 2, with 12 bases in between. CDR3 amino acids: CASKGGKGNQPQHF. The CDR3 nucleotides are TGTGCCAGCAAGGGGGGGAAAGGCAATCAGCCCCAGCATTTT.

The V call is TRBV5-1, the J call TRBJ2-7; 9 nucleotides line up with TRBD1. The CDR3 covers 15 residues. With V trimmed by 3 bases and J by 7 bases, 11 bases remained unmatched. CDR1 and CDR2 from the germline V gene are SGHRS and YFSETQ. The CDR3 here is CASSSGTGRDREQYF. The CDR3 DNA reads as TGCGCCAGCAGCTCAGGGACAGGGAGAGATCGGGAGCAGTACTTC.

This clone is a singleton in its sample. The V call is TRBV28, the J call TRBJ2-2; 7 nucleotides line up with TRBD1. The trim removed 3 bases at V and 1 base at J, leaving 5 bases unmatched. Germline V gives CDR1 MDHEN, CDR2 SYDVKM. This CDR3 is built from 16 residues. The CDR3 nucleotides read TGTGCCAGCAGTTTTGGGGACAGTCTGAACACCGGGGAGCTGTTTTTT. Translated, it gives CASSFGDSLNTGELFF.

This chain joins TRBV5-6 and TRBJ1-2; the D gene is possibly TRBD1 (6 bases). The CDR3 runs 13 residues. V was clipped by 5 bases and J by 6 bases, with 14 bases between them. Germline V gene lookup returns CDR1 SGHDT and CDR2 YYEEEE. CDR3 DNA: TGTGCCAGCAGGCGGACAGAGGTGCATGGCTACACCTTC. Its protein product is CASRRTEVHGYTF.

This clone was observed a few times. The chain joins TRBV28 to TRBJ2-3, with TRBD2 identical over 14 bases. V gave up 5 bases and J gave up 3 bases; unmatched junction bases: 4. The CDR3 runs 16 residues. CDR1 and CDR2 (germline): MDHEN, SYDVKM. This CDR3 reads CASSPRTSGRTDTQYF. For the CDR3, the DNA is TGTGCCAGCAGTCCGCGGACTAGCGGGAGGACAGATACGCAGTATTTT.

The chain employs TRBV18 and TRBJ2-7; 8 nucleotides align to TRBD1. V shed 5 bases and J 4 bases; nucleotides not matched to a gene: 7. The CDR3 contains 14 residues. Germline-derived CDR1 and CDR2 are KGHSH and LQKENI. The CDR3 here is CASSAIGQGYEQYF. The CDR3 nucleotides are TGTGCCAGCTCAGCCATAGGACAGGGATACGAGCAGTACTTC.

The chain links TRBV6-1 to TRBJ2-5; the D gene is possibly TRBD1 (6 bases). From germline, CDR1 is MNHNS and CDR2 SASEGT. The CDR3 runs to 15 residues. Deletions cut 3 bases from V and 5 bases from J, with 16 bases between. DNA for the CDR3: TGTGCCAGCAGTGACCACAGGGAACCCGTGGAGACCCAGTACTTC. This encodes CASSDHREPVETQYF.

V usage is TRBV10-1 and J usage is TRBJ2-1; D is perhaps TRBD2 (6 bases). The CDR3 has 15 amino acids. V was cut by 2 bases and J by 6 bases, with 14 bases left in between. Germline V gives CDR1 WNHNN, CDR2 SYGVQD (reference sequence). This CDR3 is CASSEGTGRRNEQFF. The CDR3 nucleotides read TGCGCCAGCAGTGAGGGGACTGGCCGTCGCAATGAGCAGTTCTTC.

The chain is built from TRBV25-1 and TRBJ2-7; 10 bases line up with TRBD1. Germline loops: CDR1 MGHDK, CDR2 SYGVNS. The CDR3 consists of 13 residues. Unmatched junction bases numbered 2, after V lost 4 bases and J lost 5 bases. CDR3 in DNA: TGTGCCAGCAGTGGACAGGGGGCTGACGAGCAGTACTTC. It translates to CASSGQGADEQYF.

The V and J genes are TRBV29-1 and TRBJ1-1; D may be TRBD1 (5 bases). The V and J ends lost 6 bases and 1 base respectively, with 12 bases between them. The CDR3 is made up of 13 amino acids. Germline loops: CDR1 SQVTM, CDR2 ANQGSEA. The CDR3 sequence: CSVKDRSNTEAFF. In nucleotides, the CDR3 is TGCAGCGTGAAAGACAGATCGAACACTGAAGCTTTCTTT.

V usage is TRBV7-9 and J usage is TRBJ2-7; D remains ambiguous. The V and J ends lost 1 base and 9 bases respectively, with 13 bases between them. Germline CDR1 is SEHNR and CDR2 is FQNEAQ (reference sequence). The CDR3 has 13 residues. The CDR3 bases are TGTGCCAGCAGCTTAGATGGTAGCTCGGCGCAGTACTTC. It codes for CASSLDGSSAQYF.

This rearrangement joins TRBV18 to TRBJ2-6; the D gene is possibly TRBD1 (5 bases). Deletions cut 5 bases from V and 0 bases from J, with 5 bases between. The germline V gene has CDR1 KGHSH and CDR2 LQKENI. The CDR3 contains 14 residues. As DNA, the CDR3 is TGTGCCAGCTCAACAGGCTCTGGGGCCAACGTCCTGACTTTC. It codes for CASSTGSGANVLTF.

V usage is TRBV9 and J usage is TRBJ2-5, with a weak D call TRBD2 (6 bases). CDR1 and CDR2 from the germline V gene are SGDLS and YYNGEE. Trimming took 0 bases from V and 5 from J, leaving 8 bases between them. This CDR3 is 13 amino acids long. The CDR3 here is CASSVEGRETQYF. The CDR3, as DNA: TGTGCCAGCAGCGTAGAGGGGAGGGAGACCCAGTACTTC.

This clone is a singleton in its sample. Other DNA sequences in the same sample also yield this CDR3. The CDR3 DNA follows: TGTGCCAGCAGCTTGGCACTAGGAACCGGGGAGCTGTTTTTT. Amino acids: CASSLALGTGELFF. The rearrangement joins TRBV7-2 to TRBJ2-2, with a possible D match to TRBD2 (5 bases). V shed 3 bases and J shed 5 bases, with 10 bases lying between them. Per the germline V gene, CDR1 is SGHTA and CDR2 is FQGNSA. The CDR3 consists of 14 residues.

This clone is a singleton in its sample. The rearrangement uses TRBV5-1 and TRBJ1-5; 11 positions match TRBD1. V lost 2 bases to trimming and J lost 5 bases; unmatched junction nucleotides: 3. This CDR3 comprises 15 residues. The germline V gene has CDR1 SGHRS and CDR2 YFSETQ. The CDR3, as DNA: TGCGCCAGCAGCTTAGGGGACAGGGGGGATCAGCCCCAGCATTTT. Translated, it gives CASSLGDRGDQPQHF.

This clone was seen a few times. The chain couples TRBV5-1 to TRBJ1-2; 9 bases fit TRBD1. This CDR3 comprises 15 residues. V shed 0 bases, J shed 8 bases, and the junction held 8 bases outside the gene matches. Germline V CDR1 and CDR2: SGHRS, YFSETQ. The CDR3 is CASSLEGTGKGGYTF. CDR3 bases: TGCGCCAGCAGCTTGGAGGGGACAGGGAAGGGCGGCTACACCTTC.

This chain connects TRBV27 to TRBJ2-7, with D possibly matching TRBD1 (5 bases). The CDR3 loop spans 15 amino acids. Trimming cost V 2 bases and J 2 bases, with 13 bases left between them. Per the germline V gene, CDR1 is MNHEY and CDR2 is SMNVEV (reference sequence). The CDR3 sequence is CASSLNGHFAYEQYF. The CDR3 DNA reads TGTGCCAGCAGTTTAAATGGACATTTCGCCTACGAGCAGTACTTC.

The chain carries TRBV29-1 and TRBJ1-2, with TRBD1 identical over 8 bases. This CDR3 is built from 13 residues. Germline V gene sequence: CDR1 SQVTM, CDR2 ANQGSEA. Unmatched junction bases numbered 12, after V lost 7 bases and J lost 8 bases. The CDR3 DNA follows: TGCAGCGCTAAGATAGGACAGGGCTGGGGCTACACCTTC. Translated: CSAKIGQGWGYTF.

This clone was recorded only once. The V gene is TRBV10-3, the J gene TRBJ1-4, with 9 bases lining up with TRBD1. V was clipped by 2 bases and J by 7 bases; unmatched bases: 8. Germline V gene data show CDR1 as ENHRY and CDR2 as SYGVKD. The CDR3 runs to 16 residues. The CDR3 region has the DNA TGTGCCATCAGTGAGAGGGGGGACAGGGTTGGTGAAAAACTGTTTTTT. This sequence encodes CAISERGDRVGEKLFF.

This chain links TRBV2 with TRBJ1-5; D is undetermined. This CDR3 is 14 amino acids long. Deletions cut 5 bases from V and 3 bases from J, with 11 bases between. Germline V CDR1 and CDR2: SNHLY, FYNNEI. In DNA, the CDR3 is TGTGCCAGCAGTCTAGGTCGGGTCAATCAGCCCCAGCATTTT. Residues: CASSLGRVNQPQHF.

The CDR3 region has the DNA TGTGCCAGCAGTTCCCCCGGACAGGGCTCCTACGAGCAGTACTTC. Protein sequence: CASSSPGQGSYEQYF. This chain connects TRBV28 to TRBJ2-7; 8 positions agree with TRBD1. Germline trimming cut 4 bases from V and 0 bases from J; bases unmatched to any gene: 5. The germline V gene encodes CDR1 MDHEN and CDR2 SYDVKM. CDR3 length: 15 residues.